Each of the 17 T cell receptor beta chains below was sequenced from the same sample in a study of cytomegalovirus exposure and HLA in healthy donors. With 60 Vbeta and 13 Jbeta primers, the PCR was carried out. The repertoire was sequenced with immunoSEQ multiplex PCR; TCRdb's copy has only in-frame clones and lacks some. The table includes about 240,000 clones, more than 75% detected once. Material: PBMCs. The receptor set was obtained from a girl aged 2-9 years in good health and CMV-seronegative.

About this clone: One end of the junction is discordant with germline, which a read error may explain. The chain links TRBV7-9 to TRBJ1-4; no clear D. The CDR3 covers 12 residues. Germline lookup yields CDR1 SEHNR and CDR2 FQNEAQ (reference sequence). The CDR3 is CSSSYNTEKLFF. DNA of the CDR3: TGTTCCAGCAGCTATAACACAGAAAAACTGTTTTTT.

The J gene is TRBJ2-1, the V gene TRBV7-8, with D maybe TRBD2 (6 bases). V was cut by 4 bases and J by 0 bases, with 19 bases left in between. The germline gives CDR1 SGHVS, CDR2 FQNEAQ. The CDR3 loop spans 18 amino acids. The CDR3 loop reads CASSSSRPYGSSYNEQFF. CDR3 coding DNA: TGTGCCAGCAGCTCATCCCGCCCCTACGGGAGCTCCTACAATGAGCAGTTCTTC.

The CDR3, as DNA: TGTGCCAGCTCACCCTACCGGGGGGGAGGCACAGATACGCAGTATTTT. Residues: CASSPYRGGGTDTQYF. The chain uses TRBV18 and TRBJ2-3, with 8 bases aligning to TRBD2. This CDR3 comprises 16 residues. Germline CDR1 and CDR2: KGHSH and LQKENI. The J segment lost 1 base and the V segment lost 3 bases, leaving 6 bases of the junction unmatched.

The chain carries TRBV30 and TRBJ1-2; 7 bases match TRBD1. Per germline, CDR1 GTSNPN and CDR2 SVGIG (reference sequence). The CDR3 sequence is 15 residues long. V shed 3 bases and J 2 bases; nucleotides not matched to a gene: 9. In DNA, the CDR3 is TGTGCCTGGAGCGGGCCGGGACAGCAAAACTATGGCTACACCTTC. Translated, it gives CAWSGPGQQNYGYTF.

Comments on this clone: A read error may account for a junction end that differs from germline. The chain combines TRBV5-1 with TRBJ1-2; TRBD1 is a possible D gene (6 bases). CDR3 size: 14 residues. Germline values: CDR1 SGHRS, CDR2 YFSETQ. The CDR3 DNA reads as TGCGCCAGCAGCTTTTACAGGGCGGGCTATGCCTACACCTTC. It yields the protein CASSFYRAGYAYTF.

V gene TRBV7-9 combines with J gene TRBJ1-1, with TRBD1 matching over 7 bases. The CDR3 has 14 residues. The germline V gene encodes CDR1 SEHNR and CDR2 FQNEAQ (reference sequence). V was pared by 6 bases and J by 3 bases, with 7 bases of the junction left unmatched. CDR3 sequence: CASSSKTGDTEAFF. As DNA, the CDR3 is TGTGCCAGCAGTTCCAAAACAGGGGACACTGAAGCTTTCTTT.

On this clone: Other DNA sequences within the sample encode an identical CDR3. The CDR3 spells CASSLSDTQYF. In DNA, the CDR3 is TGTGCCAGCAGCTTATCTGATACGCAGTATTTT. The chain links TRBV7-9 to TRBJ2-3; no reliable D call. Germline-derived CDR1 and CDR2 are SEHNR and FQNEAQ (reference sequence). The CDR3 is 11 residues long. V lost 2 bases and J 6 bases, leaving 3 bases between the germline ends.

Turning to this clone: Other DNA sequences within the sample encode an identical CDR3. This CDR3 is CASSSGLASTDTQYF. As DNA, the CDR3 is TGCGCCAGCAGCTCGGGACTAGCTAGCACAGATACGCAGTATTTT. This sequence joins TRBV5-1 and TRBJ2-3; 9 bases align to TRBD2. V was pared by 3 bases and J by 0 bases, with 2 bases of the junction left unmatched. Germline V lookup: CDR1 SGHRS, CDR2 YFSETQ. This CDR3 spans 15 amino acids.

The chain has TRBV30 and TRBJ2-7; 8 nucleotides line up with TRBD2. Germline CDR1 and CDR2: GTSNPN and SVGIG (reference sequence). The CDR3 has 15 amino acids. With V trimmed by 0 bases and J by 6 bases, 10 bases remained unmatched. CDR3 bases: TGTGCCTGGAGTGTCGGGGGGGGGCCTAGAGCCGAGCAGTACTTC. Residues: CAWSVGGGPRAEQYF.

The chain uses TRBV5-1 and TRBJ2-5, with TRBD2 matching 9 bases. The germline CDR1 and CDR2 sequences are SGHRS and YFSETQ. The CDR3 is made up of 16 amino acids. With V trimmed by 1 base and J by 2 bases, 6 bases remained unmatched. CDR3 loop: CASSLTGLAQQETQYF. Here the CDR3 DNA reads TGCGCCAGCAGCTTGACTGGACTAGCGCAACAAGAGACCCAGTACTTC.

V usage is TRBV30 and J usage is TRBJ2-3; D is perhaps TRBD2 (5 bases). The CDR3 contains 14 residues. Trimming pared 0 bases from V and 2 bases from J, leaving 9 bases between. The germline V gene has CDR1 GTSNPN and CDR2 SVGIG (reference sequence). CDR3 sequence: CAWSVWRYTDTQYF. In DNA, the CDR3 is TGTGCCTGGAGTGTATGGAGGTACACAGATACGCAGTATTTT. Combining the CDR3 with reference TRBV30 and TRBJ2-3 gives the whole variable domain SQTIHQWPATLVQPVGSPLSLECTVEGTSNPNLYWYRQAAGRGLQLLFYSVGIGQISSEVPQNLSASRPQDRQFILSSKKLLLSDSGFYLCAWSVWRYTDTQYFGPGTRLTVL.

J is TRBJ1-2 and V is TRBV9, with 7 bases aligning to TRBD1. The junction had 5 bases not matched to a gene; V was cut back by 0 bases and J by 3 bases. The length of the CDR3 is 15 residues. The germline CDR1 and CDR2 sequences are SGDLS and YYNGEE. The CDR3 DNA reads as TGTGCCAGCAGCGTAGCTCCAACAGGGGACTATGGCTACACCTTC. Its protein is CASSVAPTGDYGYTF.

V and J are TRBV4-1 and TRBJ2-5; the D gene is possibly TRBD1 (6 bases). Per germline, CDR1 MGHRA and CDR2 YSYEKL. This CDR3 comprises 15 residues. Trimming removed 1 base at V and 5 bases at J, with 14 bases between. The CDR3 region has the DNA TGCGCCAGCAGCCAAGGGGGATCTGGGGGCGAGACCCAGTACTTC. This gives the protein CASSQGGSGGETQYF.

The chain joins TRBV19 to TRBJ1-2; tentatively, D is TRBD1 (5 bases). Trimming took 3 bases from V and 4 from J, leaving 9 bases between them. CDR1 is LNHDA, CDR2 SQIVND, per germline (reference sequence). This CDR3 contains 13 residues. The CDR3 bases are TGTGCCAGTAGTATTCAGGGAAGCTATGGCTACACCTTC. Protein: CASSIQGSYGYTF.

This chain links TRBV6-1 with TRBJ1-2, with 8 nucleotides matching TRBD1. Trimming took 4 bases from V and 10 from J; bases not matched to a gene: 5. Germline values: CDR1 MNHNS, CDR2 SASEGT. This CDR3 region has 12 residues. The CDR3 region is CASSVGQGNYTF. DNA for the CDR3: TGTGCCAGCAGTGTCGGACAGGGCAACTACACCTTC.

Concerning this clone: One junction end does not reproduce the germline sequence, and a read error may be involved. The chain couples TRBV11-2 to TRBJ2-7; TRBD1 matches at 10 bases. The CDR3 runs to 12 residues. Germline CDR1 is SGHAT and CDR2 is FQNNGV. This chain's CDR3 is CASSLATGGRHF. DNA of the CDR3: TGTGCCAGCAGCTTAGCGACAGGGGGCCGACACTTC. Complete variable domain (other parts from reference TRBV11-2 and TRBJ2-7): EAGVAQSPRYKIIEKRQSVAFWCNPISGHATLYWYQQILGQGPKLLIQFQNNGVVDDSQLPKDRFSAERLKGVDSTLKIQPAKLEDSAVYLCASSLATGGRHFGPGTRLTVT.

The genes are TRBV6-6 and TRBJ2-1; possible D gene TRBD1, 6 bases. The CDR3 runs 16 residues. Trimming cost V 7 bases and J 6 bases, with 22 bases left between them. Germline V gene sequence: CDR1 MNHNY, CDR2 SVGAGI (reference sequence). The CDR3 bases are TGTGCCAGCATCGGCCAAGGAGAGCAGGGGCCCAATGAGCAGTTCTTC. It codes for CASIGQGEQGPNEQFF.